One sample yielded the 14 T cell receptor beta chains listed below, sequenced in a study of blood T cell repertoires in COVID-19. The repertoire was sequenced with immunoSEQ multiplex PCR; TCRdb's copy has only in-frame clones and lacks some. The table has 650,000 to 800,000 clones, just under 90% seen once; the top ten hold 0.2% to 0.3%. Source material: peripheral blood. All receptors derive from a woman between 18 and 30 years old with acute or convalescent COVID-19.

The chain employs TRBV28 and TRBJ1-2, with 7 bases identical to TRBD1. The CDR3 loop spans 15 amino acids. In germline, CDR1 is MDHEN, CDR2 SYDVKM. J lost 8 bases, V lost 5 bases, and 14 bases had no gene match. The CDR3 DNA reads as TGTGCCAGCAGTCAACCCTCCGGCAGGGGGGTAGGCTACACCTTC. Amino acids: CASSQPSGRGVGYTF.

In DNA, the CDR3 is TGTGCCAGCAGCCCGCAAGACAGGCCCGCTCACTACTATGGCTACACCTTC. This sequence encodes CASSPQDRPAHYYGYTF. The J gene is TRBJ1-2, the V gene TRBV14; a weak D match, TRBD1 (6 bases). This CDR3 has 17 amino acids. V was trimmed by 4 bases and J by 3 bases, leaving 21 bases between them. Germline CDR1 reads SGHDN; CDR2 reads FVKESK. The entire variable domain, with the rest obtained from reference TRBV14 and TRBJ1-2, is as follows: EAGVTQFPSHSVIEKGQTVTLRCDPISGHDNLYWYRRVMGKEIKFLLHFVKESKQDESGMPNNRFLAERTGGTYSTLKVQPAELEDSGVYFCASSPQDRPAHYYGYTFGSGTRLTVV.

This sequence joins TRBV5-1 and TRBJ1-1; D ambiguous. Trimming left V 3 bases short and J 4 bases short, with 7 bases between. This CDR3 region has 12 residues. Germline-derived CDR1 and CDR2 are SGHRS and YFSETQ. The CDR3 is CASSSAGTEAFF. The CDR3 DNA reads TGCGCCAGCAGCTCGGCGGGCACTGAAGCTTTCTTT.

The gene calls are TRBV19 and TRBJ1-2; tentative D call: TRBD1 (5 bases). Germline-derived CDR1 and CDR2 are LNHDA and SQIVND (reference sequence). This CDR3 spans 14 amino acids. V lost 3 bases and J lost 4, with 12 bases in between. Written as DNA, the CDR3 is TGTGCCAGTAGTATTGACAGTGTCGGCTATGGCTACACCTTC. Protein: CASSIDSVGYGYTF.

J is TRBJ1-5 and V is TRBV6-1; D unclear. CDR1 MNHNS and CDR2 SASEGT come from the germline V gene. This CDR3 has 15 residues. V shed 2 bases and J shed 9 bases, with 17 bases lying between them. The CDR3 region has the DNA TGTGCCAGCAGTGAAAGAGATGGCGGTAATTGGCCCCAGCATTTT. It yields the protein CASSERDGGNWPQHF.

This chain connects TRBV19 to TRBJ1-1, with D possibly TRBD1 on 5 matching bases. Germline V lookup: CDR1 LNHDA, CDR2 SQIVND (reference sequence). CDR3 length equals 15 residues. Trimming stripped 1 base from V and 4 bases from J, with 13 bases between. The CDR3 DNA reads TGTGCCAGTAGTATAGTAAGGCAGGGAAGCACTGAAGCTTTCTTT. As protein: CASSIVRQGSTEAFF.

Written as DNA, the CDR3 is TGCGCCAGCAGCGTGGCGGGGGGGAACACTGAAGCTTTCTTT. Amino acid sequence: CASSVAGGNTEAFF. This chain joins TRBV5-1 and TRBJ1-1; maybe TRBD1 (5 bases). There are 14 residues in the CDR3. Trimming removed 4 bases at V and 1 base at J, with 11 bases between. The germline gives CDR1 SGHRS, CDR2 YFSETQ. Supplemented by reference TRBV5-1 and TRBJ1-1, the full variable domain reads KAGVTQTPRYLIKTRGQQVTLSCSPISGHRSVSWYQQTPGQGLQFLFEYFSETQRNKGNFPGRFSGRQFSNSRSEMNVSTLELGDSALYLCASSVAGGNTEAFFGQGTRLTVV.

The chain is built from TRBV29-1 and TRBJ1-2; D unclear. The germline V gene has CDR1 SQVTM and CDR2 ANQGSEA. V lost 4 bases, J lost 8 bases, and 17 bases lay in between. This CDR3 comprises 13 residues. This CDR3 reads CSVAPIIFGGYTF. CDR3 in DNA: TGCAGCGTTGCCCCAATAATATTCGGGGGCTACACCTTC.

CDR3 nucleotides: TGTGCCAGTAGTATGGGGGAAAGACAGGCGGCTTTCTTT. Amino acids: CASSMGERQAAFF. The rearrangement links TRBV19 to TRBJ1-1, with D maybe TRBD1 (6 bases). Deletions cut 3 bases from V and 11 bases from J, with 16 bases between. The CDR3 spans 13 residues. Germline lookup yields CDR1 LNHDA and CDR2 SQIVND (reference sequence).

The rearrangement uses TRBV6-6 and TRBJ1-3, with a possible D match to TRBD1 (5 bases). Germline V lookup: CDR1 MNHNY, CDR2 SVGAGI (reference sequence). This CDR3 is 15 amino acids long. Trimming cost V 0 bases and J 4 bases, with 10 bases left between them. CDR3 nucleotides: TGTGCCAGCAGTTACTCAGGAGGGGTGGGAAACACCATATATTTT. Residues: CASSYSGGVGNTIYF.

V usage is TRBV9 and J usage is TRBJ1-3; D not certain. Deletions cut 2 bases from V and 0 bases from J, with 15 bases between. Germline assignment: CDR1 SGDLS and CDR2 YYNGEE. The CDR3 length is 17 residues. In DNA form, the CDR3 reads TGTGCCAGCAGCGTCGCCAGGAACCCTATCTCTGGAAACACCATATATTTT. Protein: CASSVARNPISGNTIYF.

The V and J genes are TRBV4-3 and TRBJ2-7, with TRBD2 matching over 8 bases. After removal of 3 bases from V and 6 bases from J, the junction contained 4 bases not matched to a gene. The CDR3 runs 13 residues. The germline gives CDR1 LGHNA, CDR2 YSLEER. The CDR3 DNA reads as TGCGCCAGCAGCCATGAAGCGGGGGTCGAGCAGTACTTC. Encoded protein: CASSHEAGVEQYF.

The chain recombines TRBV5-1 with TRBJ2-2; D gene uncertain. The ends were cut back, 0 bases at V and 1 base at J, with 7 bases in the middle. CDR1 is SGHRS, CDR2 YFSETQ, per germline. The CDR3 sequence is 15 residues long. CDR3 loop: CASSLGSQNTGELFF. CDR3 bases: TGCGCCAGCAGCTTGGGTTCACAGAACACCGGGGAGCTGTTTTTT.

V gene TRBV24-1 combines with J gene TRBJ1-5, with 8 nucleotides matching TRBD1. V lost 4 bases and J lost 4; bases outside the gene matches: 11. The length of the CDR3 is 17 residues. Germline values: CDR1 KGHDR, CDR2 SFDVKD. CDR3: CATSEKAGTGINQPQHF. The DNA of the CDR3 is TGTGCCACCAGTGAAAAAGCAGGGACAGGAATAAATCAGCCCCAGCATTTT.